The 19 T cell receptor beta chains below were found in one sample sequenced in a study of graft-versus-host responses after intestinal transplantation. Their target antigens are unknown. TCRdb's copy holds only in-frame clones and misses some; the assay was immunoSEQ multiplex PCR. The sample has more than 90,000 clones, 85% to 95% seen once; the top ten hold about 0.25%. This specimen consisted of unstimulated CD4+ T cells sorted from spleen or lymph node cells, obtained before transplant. All receptors come from a human donor who was the organ donor for an intestinal transplant.

This clone was seen only once. The DNA of the CDR3 is TGTGCCAGCAGTCCTGGACTACGCGAGCAGTACTTC. Translated, it gives CASSPGLREQYF. The V call is TRBV28, the J call TRBJ2-7, with D possibly being TRBD2 (6 bases). Per the germline V gene, CDR1 is MDHEN and CDR2 is SYDVKM. Trimming cost V 5 bases and J 6 bases, with 11 bases left between them. The CDR3 runs to 12 residues. Full variable domain (rest looked up from reference TRBV28 and TRBJ2-7): DVKVTQSSRYLVKRTGEKVFLECVQDMDHENMFWYRQDPGLGLRLIYFSYDVKMKEKGDIPEGYSVSREKKERFSLILESASTNQTSMYLCASSPGLREQYFGPGTRLTVT.

The genes are TRBV30 and TRBJ1-1; D ambiguous. This CDR3 region has 13 residues. Trimming shortened V by 3 bases and J by 1 base, and 9 bases separated the two germline ends. The V gene's germline CDR1 is GTSNPN and CDR2 SVGIG (reference sequence). DNA for the CDR3: TGTGCCTGGAGCGCCCAGGCGAACACTGAAGCTTTCTTT. It yields the protein CAWSAQANTEAFF.

The chain is built from TRBV18 and TRBJ2-2, with 10 bases fitting TRBD2. CDR3 length equals 17 residues. CDR1 and CDR2 from the germline V gene are KGHSH and LQKENI. Trimming at V came to 2 bases and at J to 4 bases, leaving 7 bases not matched to a gene. The CDR3 spells CASSPGLAGVSTGELFF. The CDR3 DNA sequence: TGTGCCAGCTCACCAGGGCTAGCGGGAGTGAGCACCGGGGAGCTGTTTTTT.

The rearrangement links TRBV2 to TRBJ1-5; the D is unclear. Trimming stripped 3 bases from V and 3 bases from J, with 6 bases between. This CDR3 has 13 residues. CDR1 is SNHLY, CDR2 FYNNEI, per germline. CDR3 sequence (DNA): TGTGCCAGCAGTGAGCAATACAATCAGCCCCAGCATTTT. Its translation is CASSEQYNQPQHF. Filled out from reference TRBV2 and TRBJ1-5, the complete variable domain reads EPEVTQTPSHQVTQMGQEVILRCVPISNHLYFYWYRQILGQKVEFLVSFYNNEISEKSEIFDDQFSVERPDGSNFTLKIRSTKLEDSAMYFCASSEQYNQPQHFGDGTRLSIL.

This chain joins TRBV27 and TRBJ2-7, with TRBD1 matching 7 bases. Germline CDR1 MNHEY, CDR2 SMNVEV (reference sequence). V gave up 2 bases and J gave up 5 bases; unmatched junction bases: 9. The CDR3 covers 15 residues. The CDR3 DNA is TGTGCCAGCAGTTTAGGTGGGACAGTAGCGAACGAGCAGTACTTC. This translates into CASSLGGTVANEQYF.

In this sample, this clone turned up a few times. Within the sample, other DNA sequences also encode this same CDR3. V usage is TRBV6-6 and J usage is TRBJ1-2, with D hard to call. CDR1 MNHNY and CDR2 SVGAGI come from the germline V gene (reference sequence). The CDR3 runs to 11 residues. Trimming left V 0 bases short and J 6 bases short, with 2 bases between. The CDR3 reads CASSYSHGYTF. The CDR3 coding sequence is TGTGCCAGCAGTTACTCACATGGCTACACCTTC.

The rearrangement uses TRBV11-2 and TRBJ2-7; the match to TRBD2 covers 16 bases. Germline V gene sequence: CDR1 SGHAT, CDR2 FQNNGV. V lost 3 bases to trimming and J lost 3 bases; unmatched junction nucleotides: 8. This CDR3 comprises 18 residues. The CDR3 sequence is CASSFSGTSGRAGYEQYF. CDR3 coding DNA: TGTGCCAGCAGCTTCTCCGGGACTAGCGGGAGGGCCGGCTACGAGCAGTACTTC.

The CDR3 spells CASSFGSYEQYF. CDR3 sequence (DNA): TGTGCCAGCAGTTTTGGGTCCTACGAGCAGTACTTC. The chain joins TRBV28 to TRBJ2-7, with unresolved D. Germline loops: CDR1 MDHEN, CDR2 SYDVKM. The CDR3 loop spans 12 amino acids. With 3 bases removed from V and 1 base from J, the gap between germline ends came to 4 bases.

V and J are TRBV14 and TRBJ2-3, with no clear D. The CDR3 totals 13 residues. Looked up from germline, CDR1 is SGHDN and CDR2 is FVKESK. Trimming took 2 bases from V and 6 from J, leaving 9 bases between them. CDR3 in amino acids: CASSQPAADTQYF. CDR3 bases: TGTGCCAGCAGCCAACCGGCGGCGGATACGCAGTATTTT.

This clone turned up a few times. CDR3 residues: CASSYWADRANYGYTF. The CDR3 nucleotides are TGTGCCAGCAGTTACTGGGCCGACAGGGCTAACTATGGCTACACCTTC. The chain carries TRBV6-6 and TRBJ1-2; 7 nucleotides match TRBD1. The CDR3 covers 16 residues. Trimming at V came to 1 base and at J to 0 bases, leaving 5 bases not matched to a gene. Germline V gene sequence: CDR1 MNHNY, CDR2 SVGAGI (reference sequence).

The chain joins TRBV19 to TRBJ2-3; 8 bases align to TRBD2. Germline V gives CDR1 LNHDA, CDR2 SQIVND (reference sequence). The CDR3 runs to 15 residues. V dropped 3 bases and J dropped 1; count of bases not matched to a gene: 3. DNA of the CDR3: TGTGCCAGTAGTATCGCGGGGGGAGGCACAGATACGCAGTATTTT. Protein product: CASSIAGGGTDTQYF.

This chain uses TRBV6-5 with TRBJ1-5; D remains unclear. Trimming removed 6 bases at V and 6 bases at J, with 12 bases between. In germline, CDR1 is MNHEY, CDR2 SVGAGI. The CDR3 spans 13 residues. Here the CDR3 reads CASSEGFGQPQHF. The CDR3 coding sequence is TGTGCCAGCAGCGAGGGTTTCGGTCAGCCCCAGCATTTT.

The chain has TRBV10-2 and TRBJ1-2; D may be TRBD1 (6 bases). Trimming shortened V by 2 bases and J by 8 bases, and 18 bases separated the two germline ends. The germline V gene encodes CDR1 WSHSY and CDR2 SAAADI. The CDR3 covers 15 residues. The chain's CDR3 is CASSEIRRDNQGYTF. In DNA, the CDR3 is TGCGCCAGCAGTGAGATCAGGAGGGACAACCAAGGCTACACCTTC.

The J gene is TRBJ2-1, the V gene TRBV7-3; D remains unclear. The ends were cut back, 0 bases at V and 1 base at J, with 10 bases in the middle. CDR3 length equals 16 residues. Per germline, CDR1 SGHTA and CDR2 FQGTGA. The CDR3 DNA reads TGTGCCAGCAGCTTAACGGTTACGGGTTCCTACAATGAGCAGTTCTTC. This codes for CASSLTVTGSYNEQFF. The full variable domain, in which reference TRBV7-3 and TRBJ2-1 provide the parts outside the CDR3, is GAGVSQTPSNKVTEKGKYVELRCDPISGHTALYWYRQSLGQGPEFLIYFQGTGAADDSGLPNDRFFAVRPEGSVSTLKIQRTERGDSAVYLCASSLTVTGSYNEQFFGPGTRLTVL.

The rearrangement joins TRBV7-9 to TRBJ1-5; D gene ambiguous. This CDR3 is built from 14 residues. Germline assignment: CDR1 SEHNR and CDR2 FQNEAQ (reference sequence). The V end was cut by 3 bases, the J end by 0 bases, with 6 bases between. CDR3 coding DNA: TGTGCCAGCAGCTTTACTGGTAGCAATCAGCCCCAGCATTTT. Amino acids: CASSFTGSNQPQHF.

The chain links TRBV4-3 to TRBJ2-7; D is unresolved. The V end was cut by 5 bases, the J end by 4 bases, with 24 bases between. Per the germline V gene, CDR1 is LGHNA and CDR2 is YSLEER. The CDR3 consists of 17 residues. Here the CDR3 reads CASSYDATVGRPYEQYF. The CDR3 DNA is TGCGCCAGCAGCTATGACGCTACCGTTGGCCGCCCATACGAGCAGTACTTC.

V usage is TRBV5-1 and J usage is TRBJ1-1; TRBD1 agrees at 10 bases. Germline CDR1 reads SGHRS; CDR2 reads YFSETQ. After removal of 4 bases from V and 4 bases from J, the junction contained 10 bases not matched to a gene. The CDR3 totals 16 residues. This CDR3 reads CASSRGTGASITEAFF. The CDR3 coding sequence is TGCGCCAGCAGCCGGGGGACAGGGGCTTCAATCACTGAAGCTTTCTTT.

The chain is built from TRBV7-2 and TRBJ2-7, with D uncertain. CDR1 SGHTA and CDR2 FQGNSA come from the germline V gene. CDR3 length: 13 residues. The V gene lost 1 base and the J gene lost 5 bases, with 9 bases spanning the gap. The CDR3 nucleotides read TGTGCCAGCAGCTTAGGTCGCAGAGACGAGCAGTACTTC. Its protein is CASSLGRRDEQYF.

The chain recombines TRBV5-1 with TRBJ2-3, with TRBD2 matching 10 bases. V was clipped by 0 bases and J by 5 bases; unmatched bases: 27. Germline V gene data show CDR1 as SGHRS and CDR2 as YFSETQ. This CDR3 spans 23 amino acids. The CDR3: CASSLVDAGKRASGSRSIDTQYF. The CDR3 region has the DNA TGCGCCAGCAGCTTGGTGGATGCAGGAAAGAGGGCTAGCGGGAGTCGGTCTATAGATACGCAGTATTTT.